Included here is one T cell receptor beta chain sequence, with context. This record belongs to a study of blood T cell repertoires in COVID-19. Overall study: COVID-19 samples from acute and convalescent phases originated in the United States, Italy and Spain. Nucleic acid was either cDNA or gDNA, and it came from T cells, B-cell-depleted T cells, or PBMCs.

Original analysis: Amplification of reference gene primers was used by the study to estimate nucleated cell counts. TCRdb's copy holds only in-frame clones and misses some; the assay was immunoSEQ multiplex PCR. D and trimming were read from the DNA, whereas the V and J calls and clone size are those reported in that table. This sample carries 250,000 or so clones, about 88% of them seen once, and the ten largest clones take over 1.5%. V dropped 5 bases and J dropped 7; count of bases not matched to a gene: 18. The V gene's germline CDR1 is PRHDT and CDR2 FYEKMQ (reference sequence). There are 18 residues in the CDR3.

The gene calls are TRBV13 and TRBJ2-1; the match to TRBD1 covers 9 bases. The origin of this receptor is a man aged 25 to 40 with active or convalescent COVID-19. The specimen was peripheral blood. Here the CDR3 reads CASSRPGQGRSWANEQFF. Written as DNA, the CDR3 is TGTGCCAGCAGCCGTCCTGGACAGGGGAGATCTTGGGCAAATGAGCAGTTCTTC.